This TCR beta chain was identified during a study of cytomegalovirus exposure and HLA in healthy donors. Study-wide points: Most TCR sequences were rare, but some public TCRs occurred in many donors.

Note on this clone: The antigen is unknown.

Trimming took 5 bases from V and 4 from J, leaving 8 bases between them. Germline V gene lookup returns CDR1 SGHTA and CDR2 FQGNSA. The CDR3 runs 12 residues. PCR primers comprised 60 Vbeta and 13 Jbeta primers. Sequencing used immunoSEQ multiplex PCR; TCRdb keeps in-frame clones, though not all of them. Counted here are approximately 130,000 clones, around 81% occurring once; the ten biggest clones make up around 0.7%. The source is a man aged 18 to 30 in good health and CMV-seronegative. The chain employs TRBV7-2 and TRBJ1-2, with unresolved D. What was sequenced was PBMCs. For the CDR3, the DNA is TGTGCCAGCAGCCCCCCCGGCTATGGCTACACCTTC. It translates to CASSPPGYGYTF.